This T cell receptor (beta chain) came from a study of blood T cell repertoires in COVID-19. Self-reported history from a screening survey and questionnaire set each donor's cohort. Germline CDR1 reads SGHAT; CDR2 reads FQNNGV. The CDR3 sequence is 13 residues long. V lost 5 bases, J lost 4 bases, and 9 bases lay in between. TCRdb's copy holds only in-frame clones and misses some; the assay was immunoSEQ multiplex PCR. The sample records roughly 200,000 clones, less than 90% being singletons. Sequencing used PBMCs or T cells enriched from blood (not recorded which). V usage is TRBV11-2 and J usage is TRBJ1-5; D is perhaps TRBD1 (5 bases). This clonotype originated in a woman in her thirties who had been exposed to COVID-19. The CDR3 coding sequence is TGTGCCAGCAGCCCCGGGGGGAATCAGCCCCAGCATTTT. The encoded protein is CASSPGGNQPQHF.